Below, 10 T cell receptor beta chains from the same sample are listed, as sequenced in a study of T cell repertoires in cytomegalovirus infection. TCRdb independently ran MiXCR on the reads; one entry per CDR3 protein. Of under 350,000 distinct CDR3 sequences in the sample, roughly a tenth were seen once. Sequencing was carried out using PBMCs. These receptors came from a human donor in good health (CMV status not recorded). Some clones in this sample may be carry-over from other donors' samples.

At least ten counts were recorded for this clonotype. This chain joins TRBV7-2 and TRBJ2-7; the D is unclear. V lost 4 bases, J lost 0 bases, and 19 bases lay in between. The CDR3 length is 17 residues. Per the germline V gene, CDR1 is SGHTA and CDR2 is FQGNSA. The CDR3 loop is CASSSSRQALSSYEQYF. The CDR3, as DNA: TGTGCCAGCAGCTCGTCCCGCCAGGCGTTATCCTCCTACGAGCAGTACTTC.

This clonotype appeared a few times. The rearrangement joins TRBV6-2 or TRBV6-3 to TRBJ2-1, with 15 bases aligning to TRBD2. Germline assignment: CDR1 MNHEY and CDR2 SVGEGT. The J segment lost 6 bases and the V segment lost 7 bases, leaving 4 bases of the junction unmatched. The CDR3 consists of 15 residues. The CDR3 coding sequence is TGTGCCAGCAAATGGACTAGCGGGGGGGTCAATGAGCAGTTCTTC. Its protein is CASKWTSGGVNEQFF.

This clonotype was found many times. V and J are TRBV28 and TRBJ2-3; 10 bases fit TRBD1. The V segment lost 6 bases and the J segment 5 bases; nucleotides outside the gene matches: 11. CDR1 MDHEN and CDR2 SYDVKM come from the germline V gene. The CDR3 is 16 residues long. The CDR3: CASSQFRDRGEDTQYF. The CDR3 nucleotides are TGTGCCAGCAGCCAATTCCGGGACAGGGGTGAAGATACGCAGTATTTT. Supplemented by reference TRBV28 and TRBJ2-3, the full variable domain reads DVKVTQSSRYLVKRTGEKVFLECVQDMDHENMFWYRQDPGLGLRLIYFSYDVKMKEKGDIPEGYSVSREKKERFSLILESASTNQTSMYLCASSQFRDRGEDTQYFGPGTRLTVL.

In this sample, this clonotype turned up many times. The CDR3 region has the DNA TGCAGTGCTTGGGACAGTGGTTCAGATACGCAGTATTTT. Protein product: CSAWDSGSDTQYF. This chain links TRBV20-1 with TRBJ2-3; TRBD1 agrees at 7 bases. With V trimmed by 5 bases and J by 4 bases, 6 bases remained unmatched. CDR1 DFQATT and CDR2 SNEGSKA come from the germline V gene (reference sequence). The CDR3 totals 13 residues.

The chain is built from TRBV20-1 and TRBJ1-2; D gene uncertain. This CDR3 has 10 residues. Germline V gene data show CDR1 as DFQATT and CDR2 as SNEGSKA (reference sequence). Trimming pared 4 bases from V and 6 bases from J, leaving 6 bases between. The CDR3 region is CSATVDGYTF. CDR3 DNA: TGCAGTGCTACGGTTGATGGCTACACCTTC.

This clonotype has more than one count but fewer than ten. A junction boundary mismatches the germline segment, possibly from a read error. This chain connects TRBV2 to TRBJ1-2; tentative D call: TRBD1 (5 bases). Germline CDR1 SNHLY, CDR2 FYNNEI. The CDR3 consists of 12 residues. The CDR3 protein is CASRDGYYGYTF. The DNA of the CDR3 is TGTGCTAGCAGGGACGGATACTATGGCTACACCTTC.

This clonotype was observed many times. The gene calls are TRBV20-1 and TRBJ2-3; D unresolved. The V end was cut by 5 bases, the J end by 2 bases, with 14 bases between. The CDR3 extends over 14 amino acids. The V gene's germline CDR1 is DFQATT and CDR2 SNEGSKA (reference sequence). The CDR3 spells CSAPLGPVTDTQYF. The CDR3 DNA reads as TGCAGTGCTCCCCTCGGGCCCGTCACAGATACGCAGTATTTT.

In this sample, this clonotype turned up a few times. This chain uses TRBV20-1 with TRBJ2-7, with a weak D call TRBD2 (7 bases). Trimming took 0 bases from V and 3 from J, leaving 9 bases between them. CDR3 length equals 13 residues. Germline-derived CDR1 and CDR2 are DFQATT and SNEGSKA (reference sequence). The CDR3 spells CSAREGGLYEQYF. Here the CDR3 DNA reads TGCAGTGCTAGAGAGGGGGGGCTCTACGAGCAGTACTTC.

This clonotype was recorded at least ten times. This chain connects TRBV6-5 to TRBJ2-1, with D maybe TRBD2 (6 bases). The germline gives CDR1 MNHEY, CDR2 SVGAGI. Trimming pared 5 bases from V and 0 bases from J, leaving 8 bases between. This CDR3 region has 14 residues. CDR3 DNA sequence: TGTGCCAGCAGTGGCGGGGTCTCCTACAATGAGCAGTTCTTC. It codes for CASSGGVSYNEQFF.

This clonotype was seen ten or more times. The V gene is TRBV12-3 or TRBV12-4, the J gene TRBJ2-2, with no clear D. The CDR3 length is 16 residues. With 2 bases removed from V and 1 base from J, the gap between germline ends came to 11 bases. The CDR3 sequence is CASSLKSRLNTGELFF. Here the CDR3 DNA reads TGTGCCAGCAGTTTAAAAAGCCGATTGAACACCGGGGAGCTGTTTTTT.